The clone carrying this T cell receptor beta chain was seen ten or more times. Though probably carrying unrecorded immune exposures, donors were nominally healthy at sampling. The PCR made use of 60 Vbeta and 13 Jbeta primers. Here immunoSEQ multiplex PCR was the method, and the copy in TCRdb shows in-frame clones only, minus some. The data show 130,000 or so clones, about three quarters seen once. This entry belongs to a study of cytomegalovirus exposure and HLA in healthy donors. Germline V gene sequence: CDR1 SGHTS, CDR2 YDEGEE. Unmatched junction bases numbered 0, after V lost 0 bases and J lost 0 bases. This CDR3 spans 15 amino acids.

The chain links TRBV5-8 to TRBJ1-1; 9 nucleotides match TRBD1. The sample taken for sequencing was PBMCs. This TCR derives from a female donor in good health and CMV-seronegative. This CDR3 is CASSLGDRVNTEAFF. For the CDR3, the DNA is TGTGCCAGCAGCTTGGGGGACAGGGTGAACACTGAAGCTTTCTTT.